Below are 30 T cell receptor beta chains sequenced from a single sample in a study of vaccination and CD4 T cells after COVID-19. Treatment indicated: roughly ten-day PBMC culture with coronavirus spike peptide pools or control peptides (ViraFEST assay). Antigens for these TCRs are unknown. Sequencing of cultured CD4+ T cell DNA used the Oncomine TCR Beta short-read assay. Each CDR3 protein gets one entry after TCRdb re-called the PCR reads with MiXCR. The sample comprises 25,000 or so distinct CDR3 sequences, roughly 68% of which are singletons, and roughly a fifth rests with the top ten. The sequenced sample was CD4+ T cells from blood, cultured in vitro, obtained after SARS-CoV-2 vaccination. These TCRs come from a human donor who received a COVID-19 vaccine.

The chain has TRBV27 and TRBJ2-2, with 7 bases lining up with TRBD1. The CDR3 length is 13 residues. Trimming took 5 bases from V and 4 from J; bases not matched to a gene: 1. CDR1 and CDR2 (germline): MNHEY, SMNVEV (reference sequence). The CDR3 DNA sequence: TGTGCCAGCAGTCGGACAGGCACCGGGGAGCTGTTTTTT. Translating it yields CASSRTGTGELFF.

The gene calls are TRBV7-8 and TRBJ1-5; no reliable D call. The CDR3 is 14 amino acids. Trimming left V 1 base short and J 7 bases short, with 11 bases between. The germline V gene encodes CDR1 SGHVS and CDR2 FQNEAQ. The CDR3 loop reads CASSLGVGRQPQHF. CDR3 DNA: TGTGCCAGCAGCTTAGGAGTGGGGAGGCAGCCCCAGCATTTT.

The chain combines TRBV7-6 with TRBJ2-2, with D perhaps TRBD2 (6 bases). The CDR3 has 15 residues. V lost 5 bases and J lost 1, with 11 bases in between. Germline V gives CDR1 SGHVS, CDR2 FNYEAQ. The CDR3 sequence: CASSRGRGNTGELFF. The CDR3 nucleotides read TGTGCCAGCAGCCGGGGGAGAGGGAACACCGGGGAGCTGTTTTTT.

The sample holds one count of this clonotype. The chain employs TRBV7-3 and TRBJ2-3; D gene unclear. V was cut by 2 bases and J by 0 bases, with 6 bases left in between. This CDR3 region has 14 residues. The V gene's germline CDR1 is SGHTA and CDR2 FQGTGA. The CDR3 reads CASSLATSTDTQYF. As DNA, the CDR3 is TGTGCCAGCAGCTTAGCCACTAGCACAGATACGCAGTATTTT. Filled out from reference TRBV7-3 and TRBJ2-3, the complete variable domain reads GAGVSQTPSNKVTEKGKYVELRCDPISGHTALYWYRQSLGQGPEFLIYFQGTGAADDSGLPNDRFFAVRPEGSVSTLKIQRTERGDSAVYLCASSLATSTDTQYFGPGTRLTVL.

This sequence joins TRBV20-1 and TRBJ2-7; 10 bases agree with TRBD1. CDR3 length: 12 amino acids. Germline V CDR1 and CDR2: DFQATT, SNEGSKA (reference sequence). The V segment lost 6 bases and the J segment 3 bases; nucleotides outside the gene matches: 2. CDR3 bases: TGCAGTGCCGGGGACAGGGGCTACGAGCAGTACTTC. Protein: CSAGDRGYEQYF.

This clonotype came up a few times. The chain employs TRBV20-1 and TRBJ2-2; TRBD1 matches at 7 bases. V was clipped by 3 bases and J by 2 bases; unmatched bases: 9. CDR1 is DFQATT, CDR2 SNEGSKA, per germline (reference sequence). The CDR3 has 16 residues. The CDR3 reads CSARESGTDNTGELFF. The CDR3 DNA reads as TGCAGTGCTAGGGAGAGTGGGACAGACAACACCGGGGAGCTGTTTTTT.

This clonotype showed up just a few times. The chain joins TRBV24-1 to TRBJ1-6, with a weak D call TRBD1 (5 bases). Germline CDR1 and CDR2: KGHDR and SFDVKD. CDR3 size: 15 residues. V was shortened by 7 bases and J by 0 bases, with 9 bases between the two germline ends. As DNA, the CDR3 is TGTGCCACCAGCTCAGGGAGCTCCTATAATTCACCCCTCCACTTT. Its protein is CATSSGSSYNSPLHF.

CDR3 nucleotides: TGTGCCAGCAGCCCCAGGGACTACACAGATACGCAGTATTTT. Its translation: CASSPRDYTDTQYF. The chain joins TRBV6-1 to TRBJ2-3; 7 positions match TRBD2. The V segment lost 6 bases and the J segment 2 bases; nucleotides outside the gene matches: 5. This CDR3 has 14 residues. Per the germline V gene, CDR1 is MNHNS and CDR2 is SASEGT.

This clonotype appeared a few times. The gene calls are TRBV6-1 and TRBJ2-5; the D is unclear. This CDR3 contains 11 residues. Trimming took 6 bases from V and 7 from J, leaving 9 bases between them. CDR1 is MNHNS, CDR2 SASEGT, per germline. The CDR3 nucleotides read TGTGCCAGCAGGCACGTGGGGACCCAGTACTTC. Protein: CASRHVGTQYF.

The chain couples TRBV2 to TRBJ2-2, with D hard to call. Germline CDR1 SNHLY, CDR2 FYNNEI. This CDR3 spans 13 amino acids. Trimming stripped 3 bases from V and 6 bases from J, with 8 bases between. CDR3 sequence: CASSDSSPGELFF. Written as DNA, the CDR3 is TGTGCCAGCAGTGATAGTAGTCCCGGGGAGCTGTTTTTT.

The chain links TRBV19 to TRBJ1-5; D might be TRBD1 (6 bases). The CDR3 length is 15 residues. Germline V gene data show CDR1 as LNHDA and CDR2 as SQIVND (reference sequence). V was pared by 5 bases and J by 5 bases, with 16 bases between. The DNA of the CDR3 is TGTGCCAGTAGTCAACCGGGACATTCATATCAGCCCCAGCATTTT. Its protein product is CASSQPGHSYQPQHF.

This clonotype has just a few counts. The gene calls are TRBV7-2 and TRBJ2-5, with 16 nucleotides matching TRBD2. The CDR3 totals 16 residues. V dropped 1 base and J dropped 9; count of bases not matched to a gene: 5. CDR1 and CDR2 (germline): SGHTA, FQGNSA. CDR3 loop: CASSLEGTSGGAAQYF. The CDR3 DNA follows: TGTGCCAGCAGCTTAGAAGGGACTAGCGGGGGGGCCGCCCAGTACTTC.

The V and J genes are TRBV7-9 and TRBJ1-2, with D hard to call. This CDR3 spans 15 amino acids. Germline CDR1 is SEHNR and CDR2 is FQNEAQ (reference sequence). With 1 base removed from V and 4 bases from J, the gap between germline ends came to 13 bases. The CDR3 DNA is TGTGCCAGCAGCTTAGACGGTCCAGGACTCTATGGCTACACCTTC. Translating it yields CASSLDGPGLYGYTF.

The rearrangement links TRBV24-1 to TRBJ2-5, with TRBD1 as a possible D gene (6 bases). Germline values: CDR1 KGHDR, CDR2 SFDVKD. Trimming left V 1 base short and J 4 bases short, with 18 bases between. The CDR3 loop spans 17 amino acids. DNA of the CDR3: TGTGCCACCAGTGATTTCCCTGACAGGCCCGAGGGAGAGACCCAGTACTTC. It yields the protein CATSDFPDRPEGETQYF.

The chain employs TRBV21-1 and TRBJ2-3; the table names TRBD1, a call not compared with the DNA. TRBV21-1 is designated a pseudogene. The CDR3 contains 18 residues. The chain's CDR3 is CASRGANQSFLSTDTQYF. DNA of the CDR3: TGTGCCAGCAGGGGGGCCAACCAAAGCTTCCTAAGCACAGATACGCAGTATTTT.

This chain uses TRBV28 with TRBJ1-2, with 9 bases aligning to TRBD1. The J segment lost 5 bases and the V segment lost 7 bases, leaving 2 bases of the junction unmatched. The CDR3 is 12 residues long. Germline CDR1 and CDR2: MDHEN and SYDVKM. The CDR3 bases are TGTGCCAGCAACGGACAGGGGTATGGCTACACCTTC. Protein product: CASNGQGYGYTF.

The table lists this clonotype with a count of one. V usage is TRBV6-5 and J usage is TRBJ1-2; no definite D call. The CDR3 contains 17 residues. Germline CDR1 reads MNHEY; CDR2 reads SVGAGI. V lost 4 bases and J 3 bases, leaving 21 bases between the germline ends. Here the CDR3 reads CASSSGYTGWYDYGYTF. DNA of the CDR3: TGTGCCAGCAGTTCCGGGTACACGGGTTGGTACGACTATGGCTACACCTTC.

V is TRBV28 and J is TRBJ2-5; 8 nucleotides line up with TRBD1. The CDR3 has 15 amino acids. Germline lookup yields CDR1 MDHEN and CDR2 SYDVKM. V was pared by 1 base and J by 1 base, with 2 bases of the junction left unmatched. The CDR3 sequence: CASSLSQGAQETQYF. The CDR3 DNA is TGTGCCAGCAGTTTATCCCAGGGGGCCCAAGAGACCCAGTACTTC.

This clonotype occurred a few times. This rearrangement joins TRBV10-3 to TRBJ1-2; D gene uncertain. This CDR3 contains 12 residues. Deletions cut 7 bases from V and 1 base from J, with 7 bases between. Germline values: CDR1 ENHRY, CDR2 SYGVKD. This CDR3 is CAINGINYGYTF. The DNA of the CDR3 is TGTGCCATCAACGGCATTAACTATGGCTACACCTTC.

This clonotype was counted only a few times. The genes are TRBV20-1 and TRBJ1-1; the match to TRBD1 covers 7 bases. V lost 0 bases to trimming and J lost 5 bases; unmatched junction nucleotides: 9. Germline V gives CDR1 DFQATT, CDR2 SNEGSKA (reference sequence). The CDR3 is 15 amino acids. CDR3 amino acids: CSARDPAQGKTEAFF. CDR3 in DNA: TGCAGTGCTAGAGATCCGGCACAGGGGAAGACTGAAGCTTTCTTT.

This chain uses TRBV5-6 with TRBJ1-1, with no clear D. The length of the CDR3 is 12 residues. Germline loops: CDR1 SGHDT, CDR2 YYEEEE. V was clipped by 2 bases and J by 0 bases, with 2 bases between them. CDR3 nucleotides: TGTGCCAGCAGCTTCATGAACACTGAAGCTTTCTTT. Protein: CASSFMNTEAFF.

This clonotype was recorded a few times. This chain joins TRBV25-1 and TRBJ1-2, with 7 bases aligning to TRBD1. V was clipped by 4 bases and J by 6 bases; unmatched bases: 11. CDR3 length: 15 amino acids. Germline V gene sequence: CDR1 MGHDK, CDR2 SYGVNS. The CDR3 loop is CASSGTPGTEDGYTF. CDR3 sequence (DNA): TGTGCCAGCAGTGGAACCCCAGGGACAGAGGATGGCTACACCTTC.

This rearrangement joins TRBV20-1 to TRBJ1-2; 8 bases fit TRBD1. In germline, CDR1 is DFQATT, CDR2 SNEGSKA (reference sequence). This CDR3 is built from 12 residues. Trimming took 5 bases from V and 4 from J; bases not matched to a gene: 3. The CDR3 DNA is TGCAGTGCTGCAGGGGGCACCTATGGCTACACCTTC. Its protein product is CSAAGGTYGYTF.

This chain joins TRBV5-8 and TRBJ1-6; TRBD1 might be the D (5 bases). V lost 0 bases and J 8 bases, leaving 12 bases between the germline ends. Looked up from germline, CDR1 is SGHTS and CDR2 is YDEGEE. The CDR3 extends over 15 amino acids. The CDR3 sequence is CASSLATWGDSPLHF. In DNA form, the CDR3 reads TGTGCCAGCAGCTTGGCCACTTGGGGGGATTCACCCCTCCACTTT. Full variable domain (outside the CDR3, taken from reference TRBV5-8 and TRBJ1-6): EAGVTQSPTHLIKTRGQQATLRCSPISGHTSVYWYQQALGLGLQFLLWYDEGEERNRGNFPPRFSGRQFPNYSSELNVNALELEDSALYLCASSLATWGDSPLHFGNGTRLTVT.

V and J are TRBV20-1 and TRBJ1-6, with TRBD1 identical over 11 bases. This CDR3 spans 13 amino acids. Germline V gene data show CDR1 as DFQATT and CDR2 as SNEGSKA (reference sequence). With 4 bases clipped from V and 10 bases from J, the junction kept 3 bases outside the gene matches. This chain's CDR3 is CSAMGQGDSPLHF. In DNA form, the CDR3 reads TGCAGTGCTATGGGACAGGGGGACTCACCCCTCCACTTT.

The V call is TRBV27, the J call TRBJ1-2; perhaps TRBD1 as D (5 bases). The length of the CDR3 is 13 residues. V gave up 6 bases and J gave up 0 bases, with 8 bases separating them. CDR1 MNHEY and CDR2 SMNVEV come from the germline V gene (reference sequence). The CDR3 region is CASREQANYGYTF. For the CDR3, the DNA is TGTGCCAGCAGGGAACAGGCTAACTATGGCTACACCTTC.

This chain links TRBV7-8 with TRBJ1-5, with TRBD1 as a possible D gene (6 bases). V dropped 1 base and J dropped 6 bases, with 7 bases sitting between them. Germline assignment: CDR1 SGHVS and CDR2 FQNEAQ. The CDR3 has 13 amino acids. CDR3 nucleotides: TGTGCCAGCAGCTTAGGAGGGGGTCAGCCCCAGCATTTT. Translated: CASSLGGGQPQHF.

CDR3 nucleotide sequence: TGTGCCACCAGTGATTTGGATGAGGAGACCCAGTACTTC. It yields the protein CATSDLDEETQYF. This chain joins TRBV24-1 and TRBJ2-5; D remains ambiguous. This CDR3 is built from 13 residues. Germline CDR1 KGHDR, CDR2 SFDVKD. Trimming shortened V by 0 bases and J by 5 bases, and 6 bases separated the two germline ends.

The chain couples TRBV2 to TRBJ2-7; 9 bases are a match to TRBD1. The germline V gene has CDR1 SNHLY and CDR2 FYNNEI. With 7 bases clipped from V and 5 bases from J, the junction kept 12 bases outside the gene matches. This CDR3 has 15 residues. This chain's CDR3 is CASNPGTGNLHEQYF. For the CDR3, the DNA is TGTGCCAGCAATCCCGGGACAGGGAACCTTCACGAGCAGTACTTC.

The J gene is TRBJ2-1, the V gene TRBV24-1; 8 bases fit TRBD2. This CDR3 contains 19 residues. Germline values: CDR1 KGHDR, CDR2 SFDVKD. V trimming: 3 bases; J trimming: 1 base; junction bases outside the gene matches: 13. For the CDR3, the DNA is TGTGCCACCAGTGATAACCGGGACCCGAGCGGGAGATCCTACAATGAGCAGTTCTTC. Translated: CATSDNRDPSGRSYNEQFF.